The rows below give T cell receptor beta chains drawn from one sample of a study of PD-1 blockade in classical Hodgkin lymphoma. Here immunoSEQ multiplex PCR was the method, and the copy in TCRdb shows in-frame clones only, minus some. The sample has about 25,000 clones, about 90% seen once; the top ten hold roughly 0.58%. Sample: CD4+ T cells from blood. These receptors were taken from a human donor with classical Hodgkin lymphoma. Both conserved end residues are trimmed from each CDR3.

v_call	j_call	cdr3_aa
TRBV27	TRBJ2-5	ASSFRDSGTQY
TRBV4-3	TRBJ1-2	ASSQDYSAGVTGGYT
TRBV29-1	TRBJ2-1	SVEAPHGDLNEQF
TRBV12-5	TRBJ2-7	ASGGMNFPGTSPDSYEQY
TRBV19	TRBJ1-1	ASSIGLMNTEAF
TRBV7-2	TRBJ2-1	ASSLGRGGRYNEQF
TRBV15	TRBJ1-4	ATSRDNRGREKLF
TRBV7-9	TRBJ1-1	ASSHKQGRYTEAF
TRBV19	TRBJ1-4	ASRKRAPSPDEKLF
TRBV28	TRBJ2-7	ASSLNRGRRIYEQY
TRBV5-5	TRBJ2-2	ASSLLGARRELF
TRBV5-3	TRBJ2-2	ARSRGGGGELF
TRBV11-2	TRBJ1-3	ASSFRNYREQLSGNTIY
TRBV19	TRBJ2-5	ASSGTEQETQY
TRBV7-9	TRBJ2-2	ATGGKTYTNTGELF
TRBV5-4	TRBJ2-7	ASSPSLAASYEQY
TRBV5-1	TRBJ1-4	ASSSTGGHEKLF
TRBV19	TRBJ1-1	ASSPGRRNTEAF
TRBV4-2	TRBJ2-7	ASSQDWLAGGRGEQY
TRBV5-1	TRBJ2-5	ASSPNRLGADGTQY
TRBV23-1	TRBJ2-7	ASSQEGGYEQY
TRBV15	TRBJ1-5	ATSRGDDSNQPQH
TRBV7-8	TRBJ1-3	ASSLGGVYSGNTIY
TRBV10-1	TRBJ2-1	ASSDYGTGNEQF
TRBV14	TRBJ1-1	ASSLPGTGVDTEAF
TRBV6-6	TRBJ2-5	ASSYSDGRQGQY
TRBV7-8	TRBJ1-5	ASSVQGAEYQPQH
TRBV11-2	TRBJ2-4	ASSSMKRLAKNIQY
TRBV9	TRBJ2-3	ASSATGGSDTQY
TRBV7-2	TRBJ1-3	ASSNRGASGNTIY
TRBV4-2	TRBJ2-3	ASSLRLATSTDTQY
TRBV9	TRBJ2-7	ASSSTGRGEQY
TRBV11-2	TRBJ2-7	ASSPPYIYEQY
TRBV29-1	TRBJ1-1	SVEELTGIAEAF
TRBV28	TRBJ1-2	ASSAPGAIPNYGYT
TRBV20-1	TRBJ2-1	SAGGPNEQF
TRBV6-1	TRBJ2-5	ASSGASGRYQETQY
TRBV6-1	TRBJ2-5	ASRRTGLQETQY